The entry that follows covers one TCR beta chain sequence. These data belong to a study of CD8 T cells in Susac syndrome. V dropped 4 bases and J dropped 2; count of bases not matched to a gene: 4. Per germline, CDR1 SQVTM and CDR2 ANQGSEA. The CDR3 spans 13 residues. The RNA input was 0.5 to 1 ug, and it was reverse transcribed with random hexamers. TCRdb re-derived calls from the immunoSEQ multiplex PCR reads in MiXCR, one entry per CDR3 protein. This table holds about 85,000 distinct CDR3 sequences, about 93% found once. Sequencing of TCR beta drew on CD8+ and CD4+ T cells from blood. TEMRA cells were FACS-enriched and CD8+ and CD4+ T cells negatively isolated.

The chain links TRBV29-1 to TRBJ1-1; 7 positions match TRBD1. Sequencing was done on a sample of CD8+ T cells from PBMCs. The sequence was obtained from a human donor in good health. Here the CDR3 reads CSVGGTENTEAFF. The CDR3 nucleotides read TGCAGCGTTGGAGGGACAGAAAACACTGAAGCTTTCTTT.